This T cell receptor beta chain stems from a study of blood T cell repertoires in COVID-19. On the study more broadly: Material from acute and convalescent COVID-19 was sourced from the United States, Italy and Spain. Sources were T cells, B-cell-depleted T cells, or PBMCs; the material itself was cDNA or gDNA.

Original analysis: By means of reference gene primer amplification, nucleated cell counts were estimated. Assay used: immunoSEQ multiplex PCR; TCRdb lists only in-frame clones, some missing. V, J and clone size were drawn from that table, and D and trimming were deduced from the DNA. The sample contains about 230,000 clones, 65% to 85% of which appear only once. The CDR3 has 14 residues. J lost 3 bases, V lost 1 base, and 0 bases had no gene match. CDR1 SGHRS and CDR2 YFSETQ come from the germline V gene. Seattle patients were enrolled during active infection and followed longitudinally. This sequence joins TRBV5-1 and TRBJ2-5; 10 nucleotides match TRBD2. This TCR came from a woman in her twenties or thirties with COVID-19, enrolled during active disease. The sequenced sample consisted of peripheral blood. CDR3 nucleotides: TGCGCCAGCAGCTTGACTAGCGGGAAAGAGACCCAGTACTTC. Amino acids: CASSLTSGKETQYF.